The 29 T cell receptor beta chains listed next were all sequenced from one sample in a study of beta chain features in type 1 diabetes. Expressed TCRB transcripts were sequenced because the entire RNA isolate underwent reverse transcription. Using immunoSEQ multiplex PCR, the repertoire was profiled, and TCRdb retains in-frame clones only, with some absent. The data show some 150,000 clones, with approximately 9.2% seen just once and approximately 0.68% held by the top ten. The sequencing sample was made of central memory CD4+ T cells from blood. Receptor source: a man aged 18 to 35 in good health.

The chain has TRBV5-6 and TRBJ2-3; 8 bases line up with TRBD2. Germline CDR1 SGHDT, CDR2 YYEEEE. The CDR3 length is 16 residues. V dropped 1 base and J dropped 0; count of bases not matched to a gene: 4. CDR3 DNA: TGTGCCAGCAGCTTGCGAGCGGGGGATAGCACAGATACGCAGTATTTT. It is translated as CASSLRAGDSTDTQYF.

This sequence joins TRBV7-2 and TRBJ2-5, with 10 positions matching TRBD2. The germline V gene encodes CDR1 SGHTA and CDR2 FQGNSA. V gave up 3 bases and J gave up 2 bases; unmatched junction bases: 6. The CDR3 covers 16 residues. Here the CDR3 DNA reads TGTGCCAGCAGCTTGCTAGCGGGGGCGATACAAGAGACCCAGTACTTC. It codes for CASSLLAGAIQETQYF.

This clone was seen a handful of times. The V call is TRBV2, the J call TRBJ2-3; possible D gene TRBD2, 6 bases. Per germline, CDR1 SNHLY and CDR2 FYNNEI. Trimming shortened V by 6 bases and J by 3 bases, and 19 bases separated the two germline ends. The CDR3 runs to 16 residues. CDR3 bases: TGTGCCAGCAGGCTGGAGGGAGCCGTCGGGACAGATACGCAGTATTTT. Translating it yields CASRLEGAVGTDTQYF.

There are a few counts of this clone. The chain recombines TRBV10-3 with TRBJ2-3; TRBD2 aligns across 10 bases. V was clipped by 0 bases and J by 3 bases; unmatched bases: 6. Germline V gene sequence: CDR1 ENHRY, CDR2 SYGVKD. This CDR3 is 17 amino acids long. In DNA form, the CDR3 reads TGTGCCATCAGTGAGTCGTTGGGACTAGCGATAACAGATACGCAGTATTTT. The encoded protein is CAISESLGLAITDTQYF.

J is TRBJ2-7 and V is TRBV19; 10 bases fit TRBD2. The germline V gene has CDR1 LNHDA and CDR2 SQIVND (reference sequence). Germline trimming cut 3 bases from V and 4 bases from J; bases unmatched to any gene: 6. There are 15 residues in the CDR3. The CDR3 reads CASSISGTSAYEQYF. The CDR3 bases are TGTGCCAGTAGTATTTCCGGGACTAGCGCGTACGAGCAGTACTTC. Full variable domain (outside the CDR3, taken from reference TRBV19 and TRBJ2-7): DGGITQSPKYLFRKEGQNVTLSCEQNLNHDAMYWYRQDPGQGLRLIYYSQIVNDFQKGDIAEGYSVSREKKESFPLTVTSAQKNPTAFYLCASSISGTSAYEQYFGPGTRLTVT.

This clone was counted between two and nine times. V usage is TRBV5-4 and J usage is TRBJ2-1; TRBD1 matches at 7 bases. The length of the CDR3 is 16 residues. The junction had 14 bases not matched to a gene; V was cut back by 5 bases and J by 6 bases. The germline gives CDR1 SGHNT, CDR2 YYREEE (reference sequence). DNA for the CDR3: TGTGCCAGCAGTCCAGACAGGGCGCGCGCTACCAATGAGCAGTTCTTC. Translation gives CASSPDRARATNEQFF.

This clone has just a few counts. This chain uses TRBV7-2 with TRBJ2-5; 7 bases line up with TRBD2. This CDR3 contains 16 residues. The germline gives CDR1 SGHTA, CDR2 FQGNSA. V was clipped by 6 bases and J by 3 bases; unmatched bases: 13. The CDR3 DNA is TGTGCCAGCAGTCCCTTGGGCGGGGGACGAAAAGAGACCCAGTACTTC. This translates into CASSPLGGGRKETQYF.

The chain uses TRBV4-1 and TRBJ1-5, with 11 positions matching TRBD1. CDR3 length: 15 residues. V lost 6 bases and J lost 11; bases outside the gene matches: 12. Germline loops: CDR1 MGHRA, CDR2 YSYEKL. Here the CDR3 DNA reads TGCGCCAGCAGGGGGGGGACAGGGGGAGATCGGTCCCAGCATTTT. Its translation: CASRGGTGGDRSQHF.

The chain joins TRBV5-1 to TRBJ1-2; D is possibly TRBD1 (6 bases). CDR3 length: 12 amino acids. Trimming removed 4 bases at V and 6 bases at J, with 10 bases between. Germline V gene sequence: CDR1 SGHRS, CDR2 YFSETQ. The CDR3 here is CASSKDSHGYTF. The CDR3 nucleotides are TGCGCCAGCAGCAAGGACAGCCATGGCTACACCTTC.

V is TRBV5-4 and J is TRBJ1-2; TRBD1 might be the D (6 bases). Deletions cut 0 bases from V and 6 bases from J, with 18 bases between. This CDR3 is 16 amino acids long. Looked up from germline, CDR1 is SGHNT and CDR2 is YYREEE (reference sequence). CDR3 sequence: CASSLDLPDRTHGYTF. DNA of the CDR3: TGTGCCAGCAGCTTGGACCTACCAGACAGGACTCATGGCTACACCTTC.

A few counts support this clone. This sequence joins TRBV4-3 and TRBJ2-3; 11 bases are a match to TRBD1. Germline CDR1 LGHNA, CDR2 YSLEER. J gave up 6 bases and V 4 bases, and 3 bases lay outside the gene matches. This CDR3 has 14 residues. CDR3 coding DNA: TGCGCCAGCAGCCCCGGACAGGGGGCCGATACGCAGTATTTT. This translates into CASSPGQGADTQYF.

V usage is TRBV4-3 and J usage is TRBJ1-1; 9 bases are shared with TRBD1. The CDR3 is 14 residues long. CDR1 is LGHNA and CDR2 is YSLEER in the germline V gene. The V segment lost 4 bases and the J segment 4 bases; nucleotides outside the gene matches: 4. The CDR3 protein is CASSLGTGFTEAFF. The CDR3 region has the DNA TGCGCCAGCAGCCTCGGGACAGGGTTCACTGAAGCTTTCTTT.

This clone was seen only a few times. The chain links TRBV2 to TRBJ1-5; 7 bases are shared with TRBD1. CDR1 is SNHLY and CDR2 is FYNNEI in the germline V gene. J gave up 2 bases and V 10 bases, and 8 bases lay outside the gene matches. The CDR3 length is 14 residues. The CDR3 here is CATRQGYGNQPQHF. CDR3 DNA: TGTGCCACCCGACAGGGTTATGGCAATCAGCCCCAGCATTTT.

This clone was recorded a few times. The CDR3 loop reads CASSLDSQHF. CDR3 nucleotides: TGTGCCAGCAGCTTGGACAGCCAGCATTTT. V is TRBV5-8 and J is TRBJ1-5, with unresolved D. Trimming took 0 bases from V and 12 from J, leaving 4 bases between them. The CDR3 consists of 10 residues. Germline-derived CDR1 and CDR2 are SGHTS and YDEGEE.

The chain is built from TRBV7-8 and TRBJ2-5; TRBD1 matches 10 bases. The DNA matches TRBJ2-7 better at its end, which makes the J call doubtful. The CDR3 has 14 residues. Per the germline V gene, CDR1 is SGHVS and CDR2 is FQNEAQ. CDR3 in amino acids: CASSKDRGFDEQYF. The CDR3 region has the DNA TGTGCCAGCAGCAAGGACAGGGGGTTCGACGAGCAGTACTTC.

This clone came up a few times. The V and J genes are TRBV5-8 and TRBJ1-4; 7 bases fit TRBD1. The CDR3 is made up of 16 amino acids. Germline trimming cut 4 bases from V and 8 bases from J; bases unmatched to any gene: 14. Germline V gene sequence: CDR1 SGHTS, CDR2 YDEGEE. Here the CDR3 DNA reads TGTGCCAGCAGCCTTGGACAAGGGGGCGCGGGGGAAAAACTGTTTTTT. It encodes CASSLGQGGAGEKLFF.

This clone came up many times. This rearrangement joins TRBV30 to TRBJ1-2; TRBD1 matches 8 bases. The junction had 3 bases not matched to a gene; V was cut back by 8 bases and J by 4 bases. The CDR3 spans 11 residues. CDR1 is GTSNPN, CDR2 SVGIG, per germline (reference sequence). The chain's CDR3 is CARGQGYGYTF. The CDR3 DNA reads TGTGCCCGCGGACAGGGCTATGGCTACACCTTC.

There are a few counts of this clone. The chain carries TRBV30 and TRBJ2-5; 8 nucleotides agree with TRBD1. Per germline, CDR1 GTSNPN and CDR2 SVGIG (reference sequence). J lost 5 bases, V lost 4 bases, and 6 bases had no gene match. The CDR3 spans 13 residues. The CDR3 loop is CAWMPGGAETQYF. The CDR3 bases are TGTGCCTGGATGCCAGGGGGCGCGGAGACCCAGTACTTC. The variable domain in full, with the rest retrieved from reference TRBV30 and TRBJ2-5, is SQTIHQWPATLVQPVGSPLSLECTVEGTSNPNLYWYRQAAGRGLQLLFYSVGIGQISSEVPQNLSASRPQDRQFILSSKKLLLSDSGFYLCAWMPGGAETQYFGPGTRLLVL.

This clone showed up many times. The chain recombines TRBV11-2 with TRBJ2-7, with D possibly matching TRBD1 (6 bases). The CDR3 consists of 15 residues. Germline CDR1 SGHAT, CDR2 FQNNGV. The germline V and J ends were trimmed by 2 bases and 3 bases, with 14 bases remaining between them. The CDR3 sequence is CASSLSSGQSYEQYF. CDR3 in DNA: TGTGCCAGCAGCTTATCGAGCGGACAGAGCTACGAGCAGTACTTC.

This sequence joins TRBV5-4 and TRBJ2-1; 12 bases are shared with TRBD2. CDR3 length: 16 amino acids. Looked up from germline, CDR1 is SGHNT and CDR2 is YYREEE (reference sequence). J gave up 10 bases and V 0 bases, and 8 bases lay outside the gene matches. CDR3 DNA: TGTGCCAGCAGCTTGGGTGGGCTAGCGGGGGGGCTGGAGCAGTTCTTC. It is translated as CASSLGGLAGGLEQFF.

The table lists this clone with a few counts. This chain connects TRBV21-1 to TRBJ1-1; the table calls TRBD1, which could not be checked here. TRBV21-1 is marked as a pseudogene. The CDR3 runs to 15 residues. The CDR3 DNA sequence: TGTGCCAGCAGGTTTACAGGGGGCCGAGACACTGAAGCTTTCTTT. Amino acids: CASRFTGGRDTEAFF.

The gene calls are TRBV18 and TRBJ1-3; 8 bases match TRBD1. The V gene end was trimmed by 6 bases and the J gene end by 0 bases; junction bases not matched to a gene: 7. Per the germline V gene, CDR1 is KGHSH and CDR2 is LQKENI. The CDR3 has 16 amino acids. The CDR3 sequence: CASSSGQVNSGNTIYF. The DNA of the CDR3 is TGTGCCAGCTCGTCGGGACAGGTCAACTCTGGAAACACCATATATTTT.

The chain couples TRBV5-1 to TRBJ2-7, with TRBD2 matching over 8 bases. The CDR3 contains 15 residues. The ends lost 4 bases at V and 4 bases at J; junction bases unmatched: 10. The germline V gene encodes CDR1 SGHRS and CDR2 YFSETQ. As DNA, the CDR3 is TGCGCCAGCAGCCCGAGAGCGGGAGATTATTACGAGCAGTACTTC. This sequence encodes CASSPRAGDYYEQYF.

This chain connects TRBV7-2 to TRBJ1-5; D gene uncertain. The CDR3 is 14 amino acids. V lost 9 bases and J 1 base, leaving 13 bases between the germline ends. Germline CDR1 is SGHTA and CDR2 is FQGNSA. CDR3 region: CASTEGDSNQPQHF. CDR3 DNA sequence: TGTGCCAGTACCGAGGGTGACAGCAATCAGCCCCAGCATTTT.

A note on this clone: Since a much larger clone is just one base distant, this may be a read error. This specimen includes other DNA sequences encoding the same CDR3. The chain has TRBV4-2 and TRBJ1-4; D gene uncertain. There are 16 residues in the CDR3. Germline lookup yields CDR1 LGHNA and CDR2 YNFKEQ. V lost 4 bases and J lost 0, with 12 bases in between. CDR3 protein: CASSRELVATNEKLFF. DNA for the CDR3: TGTGCCAGCAGCCGTGAACTCGTCGCAACTAATGAAAAACTGTTTTTT.

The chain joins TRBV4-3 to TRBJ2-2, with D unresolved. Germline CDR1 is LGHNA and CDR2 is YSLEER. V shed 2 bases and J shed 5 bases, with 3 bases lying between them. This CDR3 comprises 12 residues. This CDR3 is CASSQLTGELFF. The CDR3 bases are TGCGCCAGCAGCCAACTTACCGGGGAGCTGTTTTTT.

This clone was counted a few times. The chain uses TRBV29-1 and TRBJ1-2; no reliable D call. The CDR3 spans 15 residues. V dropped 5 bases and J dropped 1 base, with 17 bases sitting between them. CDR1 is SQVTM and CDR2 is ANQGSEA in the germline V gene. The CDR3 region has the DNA TGCAGCGTTAAGAAGAGTGCCGATAATAACTATGGCTACACCTTC. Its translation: CSVKKSADNNYGYTF. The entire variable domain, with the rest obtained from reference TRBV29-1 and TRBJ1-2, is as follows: SAVISQKPSRDICQRGTSLTIQCQVDSQVTMMFWYRQQPGQSLTLIATANQGSEATYESGFVIDKFPISRPNLTFSTLTVSNMSPEDSSIYLCSVKKSADNNYGYTFGSGTRLTVV.

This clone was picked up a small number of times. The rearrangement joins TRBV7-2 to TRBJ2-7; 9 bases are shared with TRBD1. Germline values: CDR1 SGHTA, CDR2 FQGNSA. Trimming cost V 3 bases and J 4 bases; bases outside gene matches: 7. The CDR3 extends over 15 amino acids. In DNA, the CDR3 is TGTGCCAGCAGCTTTCAAGGGACAGGGATGTACGAGCAGTACTTC. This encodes CASSFQGTGMYEQYF.

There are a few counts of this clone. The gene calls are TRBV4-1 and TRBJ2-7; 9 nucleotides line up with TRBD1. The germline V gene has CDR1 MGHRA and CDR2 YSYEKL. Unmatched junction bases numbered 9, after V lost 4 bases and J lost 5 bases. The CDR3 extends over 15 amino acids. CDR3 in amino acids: CASSRTGTGFNEQYF. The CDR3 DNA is TGCGCCAGCAGCCGGACCGGGACAGGGTTCAACGAGCAGTACTTC.